A selection of T cell receptor beta chains follows, all from one sample in a study of glioma-infiltrating T cells after dendritic cell vaccination. Using immunoSEQ multiplex PCR, the repertoire was profiled, and TCRdb retains in-frame clones only, with some absent. The data contain roughly 47,000 clones, over 75% of them singletons. This specimen was blood, taken before dendritic cell vaccination. The receptors stem from a human donor with glioblastoma. CDR3s include the opening cysteine and the closing phenylalanine or tryptophan. A D gene is named only where the DNA matches it firmly. For some rows the clone size is stated as once, few or many, or as a class when expanded; others skip it.

CDR3nt	CDR3aa	j_gene	d_gene	v_gene	abundance
TGTGCCAGCTCACCCCAGGGGGCGACTGAAGCTTTCTTT	CASSPQGATEAFF	TRBJ1-1	TRBD1	TRBV18	NA
TGTGCCAGCAGCAATGACCAGGGGAGCAGGAGACCGTACTATGGCTACACCTTC	CASSNDQGSRRPYYGYTF	TRBJ1-2	NA	TRBV7-2	NA
TGTGCCAGCAGCTACAGGGGAAAAGCGGGCGAGCAGTACTTC	CASSYRGKAGEQYF	TRBJ2-7	NA	TRBV2	NA
TGTGCCAGCAGCTTGGACAGGAATAATTCACCCCTCCACTTT	CASSLDRNNSPLHF	TRBJ1-6	NA	TRBV5-6	NA
TGTGCCAGCAGTCTGACAAACCGGGACAGGGTGATCCACGAGCAGTACTTC	CASSLTNRDRVIHEQYF	TRBJ2-7	TRBD1	TRBV27	NA
TGTGCCAGTAATAAGGGGCGGCAGCCCCAGCATTTT	CASNKGRQPQHF	TRBJ1-5	NA	TRBV19	NA
TGTGCCAGCAGTGAAGCGGAGTACGATGAAAAACTGTTTTTT	CASSEAEYDEKLFF	TRBJ1-4	NA	TRBV6-1	NA
TGCAGCGTTGAAGACCCAGCCCGGACAGGGGGATTCTATGGCTACACCTTC	CSVEDPARTGGFYGYTF	TRBJ1-2	TRBD1	TRBV29-1	NA
TGTGCCAGCAGCAACTTGACAGGTCAGCCCCAGCATTTT	CASSNLTGQPQHF	TRBJ1-5	NA	TRBV21-1	NA
TGCAGCGTTGAATCCGCCGGCTGGCGGGGGGTTGAGCAGTACTTC	CSVESAGWRGVEQYF	TRBJ2-7	TRBD2	TRBV29-1	NA
TGTGCCAGTAGTATAGTGGGAGGGGCCATGAACACTGAAGCTTTCTTT	CASSIVGGAMNTEAFF	TRBJ1-1	NA	TRBV19	NA
TGCGCCAGCAGCCAGCTGACAGGGACCCTCGGCTACACCTTC	CASSQLTGTLGYTF	TRBJ1-2	TRBD1	TRBV4-1	NA
TGTGCCAGTAGTCTCCGGACAGTCAACTATGGCTACACCTTC	CASSLRTVNYGYTF	TRBJ1-2	NA	TRBV19	NA
TGTGCCAGCTCACGGTACCAGGGGGCTGAAGCTTTCTTT	CASSRYQGAEAFF	TRBJ1-1	TRBD1	TRBV18	NA
TGTGCCAGCAGGCCCCCAGGGGGCGAGCAGTACTTC	CASRPPGGEQYF	TRBJ2-7	TRBD1	TRBV6-6	once
TGTGCCAGCAGCTTAGCCCGGACTAGCGGGAGGGCCGGTTACGAGCAGTACTTC	CASSLARTSGRAGYEQYF	TRBJ2-7	TRBD2	TRBV7-8	NA
TGTGCCAGCAGCGTAGATGGGGGGGGCACTGAAGCTTTCTTT	CASSVDGGGTEAFF	TRBJ1-1	NA	TRBV9	few
TGTGCCAGCAGTTACTCTCCAGGGATATACGAAAAACTGTTTTTT	CASSYSPGIYEKLFF	TRBJ1-4	NA	TRBV6-5	NA
TGTGCCAGCAAGACCGGGACTAGCGGTAACAATGAGCAGTTCTTC	CASKTGTSGNNEQFF	TRBJ2-1	TRBD2	TRBV6-1	NA
TGCGCCAGCAGTTATAGCGTCTCCTACGAGCAGTACTTC	CASSYSVSYEQYF	TRBJ2-7	NA	TRBV4-1	NA
TGTGCCAGCAGACCCGGGACAGACACCGGGGAGCTGTTTTTT	CASRPGTDTGELFF	TRBJ2-2	TRBD1	TRBV7-2	once
TGTGCCTGGAGTAGAACAGGGAGCGCTGGAAACACCATATATTTT	CAWSRTGSAGNTIYF	TRBJ1-3	NA	TRBV30	once
TGTGCCAGCAGGGAACACAGGGGGCGCTTGAATGAGCAGTTCTTC	CASREHRGRLNEQFF	TRBJ2-1	TRBD1	TRBV6-5	NA
TGTGCCAGCAGCTTAGCTCTCCCAGATACGCAGTATTTT	CASSLALPDTQYF	TRBJ2-3	NA	TRBV7-8	NA
TGTGCCTGTACCCATGGGGGGGGGAGTGAAAAACTGTTTTTT	CACTHGGGSEKLFF	TRBJ1-4	NA	TRBV30	NA